The next 13 T cell receptor beta chains were all read from a single sample in a study of identical twins. TCRdb independently ran MiXCR on the 5' RACE reads; one entry per CDR3 protein. This sample has 1.5 million or so distinct CDR3 sequences, with about 30% found just once. Sequenced sample: cord blood. All receptors come from a newborn girl in good health.

V is TRBV5-1 and J is TRBJ1-1; D is unclear. The CDR3 totals 15 residues. Germline V lookup: CDR1 SGHRS, CDR2 YFSETQ. Between the trimmed V and J ends, which lost 4 bases and 4 bases, there was a span of 17 bases. CDR3: CASSPRVIEGTEAFF. Here the CDR3 DNA reads TGCGCCAGCAGCCCGAGGGTAATAGAAGGCACTGAAGCTTTCTTT.

This clonotype was seen a few times. The chain links TRBV7-2 to TRBJ2-3, with D possibly being TRBD1 (6 bases). The CDR3 is made up of 15 amino acids. V lost 0 bases to trimming and J lost 4 bases, with 11 bases between them. The V gene's germline CDR1 is SGHTA and CDR2 FQGNSA. The CDR3 sequence is CASSLAPYRADTQYF. The DNA of the CDR3 is TGTGCCAGCAGCTTAGCGCCCTACAGGGCAGATACGCAGTATTTT.

V and J are TRBV10-3 and TRBJ2-4; D tentatively reads TRBD1 or TRBD2 (5 bases each). TRBJ2-7 matches the DNA end more closely, so the J call is doubtful. CDR1 is ENHRY, CDR2 SYGVKD, per germline. The CDR3 loop spans 13 amino acids. The CDR3 sequence is CALRTGQGNEQYF. For the CDR3, the DNA is TGTGCCCTAAGGACGGGGCAGGGCAACGAGCAGTACTTC.

This clonotype has a handful of counts. The J gene is TRBJ2-1, the V gene TRBV28; 11 positions match TRBD2. V shed 4 bases, J shed 7 bases, and the junction held 12 bases outside the gene matches. CDR1 and CDR2 (germline): MDHEN, SYDVKM. This CDR3 is built from 17 residues. The CDR3 is CASSSALSGRGFNEQFF. The CDR3 bases are TGTGCCAGCAGTTCAGCCCTTAGCGGGAGGGGGTTTAATGAGCAGTTCTTC.

The sample holds a few counts of this clonotype. The V call is TRBV12-3 or TRBV12-4, the J call TRBJ2-1; 8 bases are a match to TRBD1. The CDR3 extends over 16 amino acids. V shed 5 bases and J 2 bases; nucleotides not matched to a gene: 8. The DNA of the CDR3 is TGTGCCAGCAGTCCAACAGGGGGTTACCCCTACAATGAGCAGTTCTTC. It yields the protein CASSPTGGYPYNEQFF.

This chain connects TRBV9 to TRBJ1-5; D remains unclear. CDR1 and CDR2 (germline): SGDLS, YYNGEE. This CDR3 spans 13 amino acids. V gave up 1 base and J gave up 5 bases, with 7 bases separating them. The DNA for the CDR3 is TGTGCCAGCAGCGTATATCCGGATCAGCCCCAGCATTTT. It translates to CASSVYPDQPQHF.

This chain connects TRBV10-3 to TRBJ2-6; D is ambiguous. The length of the CDR3 is 14 residues. The germline V gene has CDR1 ENHRY and CDR2 SYGVKD. Trimming cost V 0 bases and J 3 bases, with 3 bases left between them. CDR3 nucleotide sequence: TGTGCCATCAGTGAGTCTCATGGGGCCAACGTCCTGACTTTC. Protein product: CAISESHGANVLTF.

This chain links TRBV28 with TRBJ2-7; TRBD1 matches 7 bases. Germline V CDR1 and CDR2: MDHEN, SYDVKM. V was pared by 1 base and J by 4 bases, with 22 bases of the junction left unmatched. The CDR3 consists of 20 residues. The CDR3, as DNA: TGTGCCAGCAGTTTATTATTGGTCTGGACAACAGGGGTCCAGGCGTACGAGCAGTACTTC. It specifies CASSLLLVWTTGVQAYEQYF.

This clonotype was recorded many times. The V and J genes are TRBV10-3 and TRBJ2-3, with TRBD1 as a possible D gene (6 bases). The V end lost 0 bases, the J end lost 2 bases, and 6 bases lay between the germline ends. This CDR3 spans 14 amino acids. Germline V gene sequence: CDR1 ENHRY, CDR2 SYGVKD. The CDR3 DNA follows: TGTGCCATCAGTGAGTCGGGACACACAGATACGCAGTATTTT. Its translation is CAISESGHTDTQYF.

This clonotype turned up a few times. The chain has TRBV29-1 and TRBJ2-5, with D maybe TRBD2 (6 bases). The germline gives CDR1 SQVTM, CDR2 ANQGSEA. The V gene lost 4 bases and the J gene lost 2 bases, with 11 bases spanning the gap. The CDR3 totals 13 residues. The CDR3 protein is CSVAFGRQETQYF. The DNA for the CDR3 is TGCAGCGTTGCTTTTGGGAGGCAAGAGACCCAGTACTTC.

The chain joins TRBV4-1 to TRBJ2-1; D ambiguous. The germline V gene has CDR1 MGHRA and CDR2 YSYEKL. The CDR3 has 15 amino acids. V was pared by 1 base and J by 6 bases, with 13 bases between. In DNA form, the CDR3 reads TGCGCCAGCAGCCAAGTGGGCCTAAGCCGCAATGAGCAGTTCTTC. This codes for CASSQVGLSRNEQFF.

A remark on this clonotype: Compared with germline, one end of the junction differs, possibly owing to a read error. CDR3 loop: CASSLYTTGSYERYF. The CDR3 bases are TGTGCCAGCAGCTTATATACGACAGGCTCCTACGAGCGGTACTTC. The chain couples TRBV7-8 to TRBJ2-7; D is perhaps TRBD1 (6 bases). Germline V gives CDR1 SGHVS, CDR2 FQNEAQ. CDR3 length: 15 amino acids.

The rearrangement joins TRBV28 to TRBJ1-1; 12 nucleotides align to TRBD1. Trimming cost V 2 bases and J 6 bases; bases outside gene matches: 16. The CDR3 has 19 amino acids. Germline-derived CDR1 and CDR2 are MDHEN and SYDVKM. The CDR3 is CASSLRHTGDRGHLAEAFF. The CDR3 DNA reads as TGTGCCAGCAGTTTAAGACATACCGGGGACAGGGGGCATTTGGCTGAAGCTTTCTTT.